Listed below are T cell receptor beta chains from one sample, sequenced in a study of T cell repertoires in cytomegalovirus infection. TCRdb reanalysed the reads using MiXCR and keeps one entry per CDR3 protein. This sample has fewer than 300,000 distinct CDR3 sequences, with roughly 25% found just once. Sequenced input: PBMCs. The receptors originated from a human donor in good health (CMV status not recorded). Some clones in this sample may be carry-over from other donors' samples. Both conserved end residues are part of each CDR3.

TRBV25-1,CASSGPGGYLGGYTF
TRBV5-4,CASSPGVSYNEQFF
TRBV27,CASSLQGGNYGYTF
TRBV2,CASSEEALGYGYTF
TRBV7-2,CASSFTGSSYNSPLHF
TRBV5-5,CASSSELPDTGELFF
TRBV18,CASSPTDIQFYEQYF
TRBV29-1,CSVGLQDYNEQFF
TRBV28,CASSHLSLDRGQVGYTF
TRBV7-8,CASSGQGRGQFF
TRBV20-1,CSAGDRASGSYEQYF
TRBV7-2,CASSLSFGEGTQYF
TRBV7-2,CASSLGDRLGYTF
TRBV7-3,CASSHAARGSNEQFF
TRBV12-3/TRBV12-4,CASSKTGLGNTEAFF
TRBV28,CASRPTTGGPGELFF
TRBV4-3,CASSQVVKREVNYGYTF
TRBV7-9,CASSFAETEAFF
TRBV7-2,CASSLAGGGLSTDTQYF
TRBV10-3,CAISGTGVMNEQFF
TRBV7-2,CASSHGTSGTTYEQYF
TRBV18,CASSPRRDVNQPQHF
TRBV19,CASSPTTTSTDTQYF
TRBV7-6,CASSPLAGGSETQYF
TRBV7-2,CASSWYGDSYEQYF
TRBV18,CASSPQGGGSYEQYF
TRBV19,CASKFIGTNEKLFF
TRBV11-2,CASSPGFSGANVLTF
TRBV20-1,CSAERLAGGPDTQYF
TRBV6-2/TRBV6-3,CASSSGLAAGETQYF
TRBV24-1,CATSDLQGGTYNEQFF
TRBV27,CASRTDNTGELFF
TRBV11-2,CASSLRREVSYEQYF
TRBV7-6,CASSKIPGHLAEQYF
TRBV7-2,CASSLTGIHTEAFF
TRBV6-2/TRBV6-3,CASSYRANPETQYF
TRBV11-2,CASSSTGSYNEQFF
TRBV10-3,CAISEGVSNQPQHF
TRBV7-8,CASSSYEGLGTEAFF
TRBV7-2,CASSIAGGLYYEQYF
TRBV4-3,CASSQSDRSYNEQFF
TRBV7-9,CASSLGQVEGETQYF
TRBV7-3,CASSEGGFDNEQFF
TRBV4-1,CASSQVGGGRSNNEQFF
TRBV7-2,CASSWVGSGANVLTF
TRBV12-3/TRBV12-4,CASSLGIGVENEQFF
TRBV28,CASSPLPTGNMETQYF
TRBV5-1,CASSLAPGGSYEQYF
TRBV7-2,CASSQSGRDTDTQYF
TRBV12-3/TRBV12-4,CASSLQGTGEAFF
TRBV7-2,CASSYRAGDSYEQYF
TRBV24-1,CATSGSGTGGLQYF